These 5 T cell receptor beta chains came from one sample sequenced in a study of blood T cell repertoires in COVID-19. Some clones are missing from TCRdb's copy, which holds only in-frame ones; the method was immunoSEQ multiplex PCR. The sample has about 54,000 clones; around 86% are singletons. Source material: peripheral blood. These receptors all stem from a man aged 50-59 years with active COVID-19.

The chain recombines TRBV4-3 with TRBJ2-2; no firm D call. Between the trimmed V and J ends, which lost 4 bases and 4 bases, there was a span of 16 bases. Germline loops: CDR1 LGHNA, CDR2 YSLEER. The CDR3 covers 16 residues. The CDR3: CASSPQVLLGTGELFF. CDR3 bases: TGCGCCAGCAGCCCCCAGGTATTATTAGGCACCGGGGAGCTGTTTTTT.

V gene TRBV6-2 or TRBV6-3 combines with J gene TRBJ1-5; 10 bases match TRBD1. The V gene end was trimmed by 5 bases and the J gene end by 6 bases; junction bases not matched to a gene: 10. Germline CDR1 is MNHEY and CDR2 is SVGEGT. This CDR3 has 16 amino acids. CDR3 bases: TGTGCCAGCAGTGGCCGGGGACAGGGGTTCGGTCAGCCCCAGCATTTT. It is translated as CASSGRGQGFGQPQHF.

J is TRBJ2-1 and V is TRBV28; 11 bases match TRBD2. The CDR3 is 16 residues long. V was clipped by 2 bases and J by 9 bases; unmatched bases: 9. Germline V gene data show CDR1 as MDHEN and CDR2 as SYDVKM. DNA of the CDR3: TGTGCCAGCAGTTTACCCCTTAGCGGGAGGGCAGGTGAGCAGTTCTTC. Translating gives CASSLPLSGRAGEQFF.

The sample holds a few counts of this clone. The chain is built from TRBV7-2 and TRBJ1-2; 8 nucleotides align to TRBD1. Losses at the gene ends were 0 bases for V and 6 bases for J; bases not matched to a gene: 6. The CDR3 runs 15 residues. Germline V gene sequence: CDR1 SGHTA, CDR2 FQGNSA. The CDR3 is CASSLALDRANGYTF. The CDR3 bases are TGTGCCAGCAGCTTAGCGTTGGACAGGGCTAATGGCTACACCTTC.

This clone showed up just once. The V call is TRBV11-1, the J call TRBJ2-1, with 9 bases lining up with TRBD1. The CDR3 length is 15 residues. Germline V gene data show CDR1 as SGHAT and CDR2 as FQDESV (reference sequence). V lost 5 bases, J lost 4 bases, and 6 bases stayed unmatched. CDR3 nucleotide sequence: TGTGCCAGCAGCCCGGGACAGGGTTCGTACAATGAGCAGTTCTTC. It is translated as CASSPGQGSYNEQFF.